This T cell receptor beta chain appears in the sequencing data of a study of metastatic and nonmetastatic thyroid tumors. Germline CDR1 reads KGHSH; CDR2 reads LQKENI. Between the trimmed V and J ends, which lost 4 bases and 2 bases, there was a span of 7 bases. CDR3 length: 13 amino acids. TCRdb reanalyzed the PCR reads via MiXCR. The sample includes some 14,000 clones, about a quarter of them seen just once. Patients had received no treatment of any kind before thyroid surgery. This clonotype was obtained from a female donor with papillary thyroid cancer or a benign thyroid nodule (not recorded which). Some clones in this sample may be carry-over from other donors' samples. This rearrangement joins TRBV18 to TRBJ2-3; a weak D match, TRBD2 (5 bases). Input material: blood. The CDR3 sequence: CASSLANTDTQYF. CDR3 in DNA: TGTGCCAGCTCACTAGCGAACACAGATACGCAGTATTTT.